This is a list of T cell receptor beta chains from one sample in a study of blood T cell repertoires in COVID-19. Sequenced by immunoSEQ multiplex PCR; TCRdb stores in-frame clones only, minus some. The sample lists approximately 200,000 clones; roughly 82% were seen once. Sample: PBMCs or T cells enriched from blood (not recorded which). The receptors shown here come from a woman aged 25 to 39 who had recovered from COVID-19. Both conserved end residues are part of each CDR3. Fields, in order: D gene, V gene, J gene, clone size, CDR3 protein, CDR3 DNA. A D gene is named only where the DNA matches it firmly. Part of the rows lack a size; the others show once, few, many or a class for expanded clones.

d_call: TRBD1
v_call: TRBV10-3
j_call: TRBJ1-1
clone_size: .
cdr3_aa: CAISVLDRGVGAEAFF
cdr3_nt: TGTGCCATCAGTGTGCTGGACAGGGGTGTCGGGGCTGAAGCTTTCTTT

d_call: .
v_call: TRBV5-6
j_call: TRBJ2-7
clone_size: .
cdr3_aa: CASSAYRASYEQYF
cdr3_nt: TGTGCCAGCAGCGCCTACAGGGCCAGCTACGAGCAGTACTTC

d_call: TRBD2
v_call: TRBV30
j_call: TRBJ2-3
clone_size: .
cdr3_aa: CAWDTLGTRFGDTQYF
cdr3_nt: TGTGCCTGGGACACCCTCGGGACTAGGTTTGGAGATACGCAGTATTTT

d_call: TRBD1
v_call: TRBV2
j_call: TRBJ2-6
clone_size: .
cdr3_aa: CASRGDSFGAGANVLTF
cdr3_nt: TGTGCCAGCAGGGGGGACAGCTTTGGGGCTGGGGCCAACGTCCTGACTTTC

d_call: .
v_call: TRBV7-9
j_call: TRBJ2-5
clone_size: .
cdr3_aa: CASSLNPGEQETQYF
cdr3_nt: TGTGCCAGCAGCTTAAATCCGGGAGAACAAGAGACCCAGTACTTC

d_call: .
v_call: TRBV28
j_call: TRBJ1-2
clone_size: .
cdr3_aa: CASSLGGADGYTF
cdr3_nt: TGTGCCAGCAGTTTGGGGGGGGCCGATGGCTACACCTTC

d_call: .
v_call: TRBV2
j_call: TRBJ1-1
clone_size: .
cdr3_aa: CASSDGTYPEAFF
cdr3_nt: TGTGCCAGCAGTGATGGGACATACCCTGAAGCTTTCTTT

d_call: TRBD1
v_call: TRBV27
j_call: TRBJ1-1
clone_size: .
cdr3_aa: CASSPLGQGAGATEAFF
cdr3_nt: TGTGCCAGCAGTCCTCTGGGACAGGGGGCAGGGGCCACTGAAGCTTTCTTT

d_call: TRBD1
v_call: TRBV5-6
j_call: TRBJ1-5
clone_size: .
cdr3_aa: CASSYGTGNQPQHF
cdr3_nt: TGTGCCAGCAGCTACGGGACAGGGAATCAGCCCCAGCATTTT

d_call: .
v_call: TRBV19
j_call: TRBJ1-5
clone_size: .
cdr3_aa: CASTPTRTRNQPQHF
cdr3_nt: TGTGCCAGTACCCCAACCAGGACTAGGAATCAGCCCCAGCATTTT

d_call: TRBD1
v_call: TRBV18
j_call: TRBJ1-5
clone_size: .
cdr3_aa: CASSPEGQGHQPQHF
cdr3_nt: TGTGCCAGCTCCCCGGAGGGACAGGGCCATCAGCCCCAGCATTTT

d_call: .
v_call: TRBV6-5
j_call: TRBJ2-2
clone_size: few
cdr3_aa: CASSYQDYAGELFF
cdr3_nt: TGTGCCAGCAGTTACCAGGACTATGCCGGGGAGCTGTTTTTT

d_call: TRBD1
v_call: TRBV6-5
j_call: TRBJ2-1
clone_size: .
cdr3_aa: CASSYSDREFF
cdr3_nt: TGTGCCAGCAGTTACTCAGACAGGGAGTTCTTC

d_call: .
v_call: TRBV28
j_call: TRBJ2-7
clone_size: .
cdr3_aa: CASRHSSYEQYF
cdr3_nt: TGTGCCTCTCGACATTCATCCTACGAGCAGTACTTC

d_call: TRBD2
v_call: TRBV7-9
j_call: TRBJ2-7
clone_size: .
cdr3_aa: CASSFTGTSGSSFYEQYF
cdr3_nt: TGTGCCAGCAGCTTTACCGGGACTAGCGGGAGTTCTTTCTACGAGCAGTACTTC

d_call: .
v_call: TRBV29-1
j_call: TRBJ2-6
clone_size: once
cdr3_aa: CSVEDFSGSSGANVLTF
cdr3_nt: TGCAGCGTTGAAGATTTTTCGGGGAGCTCTGGGGCCAACGTCCTGACTTTC

d_call: TRBD1
v_call: TRBV5-1
j_call: TRBJ2-5
clone_size: .
cdr3_aa: CASSRLTGEETQYF
cdr3_nt: TGCGCCAGCAGCCGGCTGACAGGGGAAGAGACCCAGTACTTC

d_call: .
v_call: TRBV29-1
j_call: TRBJ2-2
clone_size: .
cdr3_aa: CSVDKGDTGELFF
cdr3_nt: TGCAGCGTTGATAAGGGGGACACCGGGGAGCTGTTTTTT

d_call: TRBD2
v_call: TRBV19
j_call: TRBJ2-3
clone_size: .
cdr3_aa: CASAGLAGDTQYF
cdr3_nt: TGTGCCAGTGCCGGACTAGCGGGAGATACGCAGTATTTT

d_call: .
v_call: TRBV6-1
j_call: TRBJ2-1
clone_size: .
cdr3_aa: CASSEKFDGYNEQFF
cdr3_nt: TGTGCCAGCAGTGAAAAGTTCGACGGGTACAATGAGCAGTTCTTC

d_call: TRBD1
v_call: TRBV15
j_call: TRBJ1-2
clone_size: .
cdr3_aa: CATSRGQGDRNGYTF
cdr3_nt: TGTGCCACCAGCAGGGGACAGGGGGACCGAAATGGCTACACCTTC

d_call: .
v_call: TRBV5-1
j_call: TRBJ2-7
clone_size: .
cdr3_aa: CASSTGDYEQYF
cdr3_nt: TGCGCCAGCAGCACGGGAGACTACGAGCAGTACTTC

d_call: TRBD1
v_call: TRBV19
j_call: TRBJ2-3
clone_size: .
cdr3_aa: CASSIPRDRQYF
cdr3_nt: TGTGCCAGTAGTATACCCCGGGACAGGCAGTATTTT

d_call: .
v_call: TRBV29-1
j_call: TRBJ2-1
clone_size: .
cdr3_aa: CSVEPTSNEQFF
cdr3_nt: TGCAGCGTTGAGCCGACTAGCAATGAGCAGTTCTTC

d_call: .
v_call: TRBV7-2
j_call: TRBJ2-1
clone_size: .
cdr3_aa: CASSLRGRYNEQFF
cdr3_nt: TGTGCCAGCAGCTTAAGGGGAAGATACAATGAGCAGTTCTTC

d_call: .
v_call: TRBV2
j_call: TRBJ1-4
clone_size: .
cdr3_aa: CASTEGRGVDNEKLFF
cdr3_nt: TGTGCCAGCACCGAGGGGAGGGGCGTGGATAATGAAAAACTGTTTTTT

d_call: TRBD1
v_call: TRBV2
j_call: TRBJ2-3
clone_size: .
cdr3_aa: CASHLTFLTWTGVSTDTQYF
cdr3_nt: TGTGCCAGCCATTTAACTTTCCTCACGTGGACAGGGGTGAGCACAGATACGCAGTATTTT

d_call: .
v_call: TRBV2
j_call: TRBJ2-5
clone_size: .
cdr3_aa: CASITGTLETQYF
cdr3_nt: TGTGCCAGCATAACGGGTACCTTAGAGACCCAGTACTTC

d_call: TRBD1
v_call: TRBV11-2
j_call: TRBJ2-7
clone_size: .
cdr3_aa: CASSWGTGESYEQYF
cdr3_nt: TGTGCCAGCAGCTGGGGGACAGGGGAATCCTACGAGCAGTACTTC

d_call: .
v_call: TRBV7-9
j_call: TRBJ1-1
clone_size: .
cdr3_aa: CASSLTNTKSEAFF
cdr3_nt: TGTGCCAGCAGTCTAACTAACACGAAATCTGAAGCTTTCTTT

d_call: .
v_call: TRBV5-4
j_call: TRBJ1-2
clone_size: few
cdr3_aa: CASSSSLNYGYTF
cdr3_nt: TGTGCCAGCAGCTCCTCCCTGAACTATGGCTACACCTTC

d_call: .
v_call: TRBV28
j_call: TRBJ1-1
clone_size: .
cdr3_aa: CASSLARVGTEAFF
cdr3_nt: TGTGCCAGCAGTTTGGCCAGGGTCGGCACTGAAGCTTTCTTT

d_call: .
v_call: TRBV28
j_call: TRBJ1-1
clone_size: .
cdr3_aa: CASRQGFIDTEAFF
cdr3_nt: TGTGCCAGCAGGCAGGGATTCATCGACACTGAAGCTTTCTTT

d_call: TRBD1
v_call: TRBV28
j_call: TRBJ2-7
clone_size: .
cdr3_aa: CASSSWGQGVSYEQYF
cdr3_nt: TGTGCCAGCAGTTCTTGGGGACAGGGGGTCTCCTACGAGCAGTACTTC

d_call: .
v_call: TRBV10-1
j_call: TRBJ2-7
clone_size: .
cdr3_aa: CASSPGLDYEQYF
cdr3_nt: TGCGCCAGCAGTCCGGGACTCGACTACGAGCAGTACTTC

d_call: TRBD1
v_call: TRBV28
j_call: TRBJ2-5
clone_size: few
cdr3_aa: CASSYSGQVMETQYF
cdr3_nt: TGTGCCAGCAGCTACTCCGGACAGGTGATGGAGACCCAGTACTTC

d_call: .
v_call: TRBV27
j_call: TRBJ1-5
clone_size: .
cdr3_aa: CASGPITGISNQPQHF
cdr3_nt: TGTGCCAGCGGACCTATCACAGGGATCAGCAATCAGCCCCAGCATTTT

d_call: TRBD1
v_call: TRBV10-3
j_call: TRBJ1-2
clone_size: once
cdr3_aa: CAISVRTGADYGYTF
cdr3_nt: TGTGCCATCAGTGTAAGGACAGGGGCGGACTATGGCTACACCTTC

d_call: TRBD1
v_call: TRBV28
j_call: TRBJ2-7
clone_size: .
cdr3_aa: CASSSPLLYTPTGVYEQYF
cdr3_nt: TGTGCCAGCAGTTCCCCATTATTATATACCCCGACAGGGGTGTACGAGCAGTACTTC

d_call: .
v_call: TRBV18
j_call: TRBJ2-7
clone_size: .
cdr3_aa: CASSPPDKGQYF
cdr3_nt: TGTGCCAGCTCACCCCCGGACAAGGGGCAGTACTTC

d_call: .
v_call: TRBV4-1
j_call: TRBJ1-1
clone_size: .
cdr3_aa: CASSRTTGMGSEAFF
cdr3_nt: TGCGCCAGCAGCCGGACGACAGGTATGGGATCTGAAGCTTTCTTT

d_call: .
v_call: TRBV19
j_call: TRBJ2-7
clone_size: .
cdr3_aa: CASSYSESSYEQYF
cdr3_nt: TGTGCCAGCTCATATAGCGAGAGCTCCTACGAGCAGTACTTC

d_call: .
v_call: TRBV10-1
j_call: TRBJ2-7
clone_size: .
cdr3_aa: CASSESGNTYEQYF
cdr3_nt: TGCGCCAGCAGTGAAAGCGGAAATACCTACGAGCAGTACTTC

d_call: TRBD1
v_call: TRBV18
j_call: TRBJ1-2
clone_size: many
cdr3_aa: CASSPGQGFYGYTF
cdr3_nt: TGTGCCAGCTCACCGGGACAGGGGTTCTATGGCTACACCTTC

d_call: .
v_call: TRBV30
j_call: TRBJ2-2
clone_size: once
cdr3_aa: CAWSAGTLNTGELFF
cdr3_nt: TGTGCCTGGAGTGCCGGGACACTGAACACCGGGGAGCTGTTTTTT

d_call: TRBD2
v_call: TRBV2
j_call: TRBJ2-3
clone_size: .
cdr3_aa: CASTPGTRGDTQYF
cdr3_nt: TGTGCCAGCACCCCCGGGACTAGGGGGGATACGCAGTATTTT

d_call: .
v_call: TRBV7-2
j_call: TRBJ2-2
clone_size: .
cdr3_aa: CASRVAGGELFF
cdr3_nt: TGTGCCAGCAGGGTAGCCGGCGGGGAGCTGTTTTTT

d_call: .
v_call: TRBV21-1
j_call: TRBJ2-3
clone_size: .
cdr3_aa: CASRALAGGVDTQYF
cdr3_nt: TGTGCCAGCAGGGCACTAGCGGGAGGGGTAGATACGCAGTATTTT

d_call: TRBD2
v_call: TRBV2
j_call: TRBJ2-5
clone_size: .
cdr3_aa: CASRAGGGETQYF
cdr3_nt: TGTGCCAGCAGGGCGGGAGGAGGAGAGACCCAGTACTTC